The 5 T cell receptor beta chains reported below all come from one sample, sequenced in a study of cytomegalovirus exposure and HLA in healthy donors. The PCR used 60 Vbeta and 13 Jbeta primers. Here immunoSEQ multiplex PCR was the method, and the copy in TCRdb shows in-frame clones only, minus some. The sample records some 170,000 clones, roughly 79% being singletons. Sequencing was carried out using PBMCs. These receptors were taken from a man aged 18 to 29 in good health and CMV-seropositive.

V gene TRBV18 combines with J gene TRBJ1-1; D not resolved. This CDR3 region has 15 residues. V gave up 0 bases and J gave up 2 bases, with 10 bases separating them. Germline V gene data show CDR1 as KGHSH and CDR2 as LQKENI. The DNA for the CDR3 is TGTGCCAGCTCACCACCGGGCAGTCCAAACACTGAAGCTTTCTTT. Amino acids: CASSPPGSPNTEAFF.

The chain links TRBV5-5 to TRBJ1-5, with TRBD1 matching 7 bases. This CDR3 spans 13 amino acids. The germline gives CDR1 SGHKS, CDR2 YYEKEE (reference sequence). Unmatched junction bases numbered 2, after V lost 4 bases and J lost 4 bases. CDR3 DNA sequence: TGTGCCAGCAGCCGGGACAGTAATCAGCCCCAGCATTTT. Translating gives CASSRDSNQPQHF.

This chain joins TRBV7-2 and TRBJ2-1; D might be TRBD2 (6 bases). The CDR3 runs to 14 residues. Germline V gene data show CDR1 as SGHTA and CDR2 as FQGNSA. V was shortened by 11 bases and J by 7 bases, with 21 bases between the two germline ends. The DNA of the CDR3 is TGTGCCGGTCGAACAGCGGGTTCACGGAATGAGCAGTTCTTC. As protein: CAGRTAGSRNEQFF.

The CDR3 nucleotides are TGTGCCAGCAGCCAACGGTGGGGCGTCGGGACCGGGGAGCTGTTTTTT. This codes for CASSQRWGVGTGELFF. J is TRBJ2-2 and V is TRBV7-3; possibly TRBD1 for D (5 bases). In germline, CDR1 is SGHTA, CDR2 FQGTGA. CDR3 size: 16 residues. V gave up 5 bases and J gave up 5 bases, with 18 bases separating them.

The V and J genes are TRBV15 and TRBJ2-3; TRBD2 agrees at 11 bases. V was pared by 5 bases and J by 0 bases, with 4 bases of the junction left unmatched. The CDR3 has 16 amino acids. From germline, CDR1 is LNHNV and CDR2 YYDKDF (reference sequence). The chain's CDR3 is CATSSGLAASTDTQYF. The CDR3 DNA reads as TGTGCCACCAGCTCGGGACTAGCGGCTAGCACAGATACGCAGTATTTT.